This record concerns one T cell receptor (beta chain) sequence. What it binds is not known. Healthy Caucasian individuals from Russia aged about 6 to 90 served as donors. This sample is part of a study of blood T cells in healthy people across ages. Notes on the study in general: A strong correlation was found between TCR beta diversity and the percentage of naive T cells. Because sorting was not performed, PBMCs prevented conclusive naive versus antigen-experienced comparison.

This CDR3 region has 14 residues. The junction had 2 bases not matched to a gene; V was cut back by 2 bases and J by 6 bases. The V gene's germline CDR1 is DFQATT and CDR2 SNEGSKA (reference sequence). The authors ran a second PCR of roughly 6 to 12 cycles using a sample-barcoded 5' primer and a J-beta primer mix. Every cDNA molecule carried a tag from a template-switch adaptor bearing 12 random nucleotides. TCRdb analysed the 5' RACE reads with MiXCR anew, one entry per CDR3 protein. Here the sample spans 550,000 to 650,000 distinct CDR3 sequences, approximately 30% being singletons. The sample was blood. The clonotype was recovered from a woman older than 75 in good health. The chain has TRBV20-1 and TRBJ1-4, with 11 positions matching TRBD1. DNA for the CDR3: TGCAGTGCTAGACCGGGACAGGGGGATGAAAAACTGTTTTTT. This encodes CSARPGQGDEKLFF.